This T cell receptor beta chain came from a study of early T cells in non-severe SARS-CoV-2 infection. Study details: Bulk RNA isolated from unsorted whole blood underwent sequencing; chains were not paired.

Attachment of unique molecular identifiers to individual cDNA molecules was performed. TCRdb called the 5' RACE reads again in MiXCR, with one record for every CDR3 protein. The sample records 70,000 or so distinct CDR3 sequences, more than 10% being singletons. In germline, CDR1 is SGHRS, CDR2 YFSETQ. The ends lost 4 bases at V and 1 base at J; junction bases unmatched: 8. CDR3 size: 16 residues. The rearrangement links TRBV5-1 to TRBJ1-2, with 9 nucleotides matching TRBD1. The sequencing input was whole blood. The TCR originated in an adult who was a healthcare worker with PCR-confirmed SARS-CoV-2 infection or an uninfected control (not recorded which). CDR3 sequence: CASSAGTGPLNYGYTF. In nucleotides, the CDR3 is TGCGCCAGCAGCGCAGGGACAGGGCCGCTTAACTATGGCTACACCTTC.